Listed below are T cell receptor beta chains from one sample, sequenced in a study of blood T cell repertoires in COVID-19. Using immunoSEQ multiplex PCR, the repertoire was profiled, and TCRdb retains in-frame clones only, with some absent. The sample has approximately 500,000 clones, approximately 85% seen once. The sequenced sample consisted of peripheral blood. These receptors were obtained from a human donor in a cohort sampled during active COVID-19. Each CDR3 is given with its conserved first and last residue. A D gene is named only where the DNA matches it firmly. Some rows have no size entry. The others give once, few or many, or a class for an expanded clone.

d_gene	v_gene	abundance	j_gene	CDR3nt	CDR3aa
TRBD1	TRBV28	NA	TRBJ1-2	TGTGCCAGCAGTACGCAGGGGGCCCAACTTAACTATGGCTACACCTTC	CASSTQGAQLNYGYTF
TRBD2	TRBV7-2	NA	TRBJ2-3	TGTGCCAGCAGAGTAGCGGGAGTAGGTCGATACACAGATACGCAGTATTTT	CASRVAGVGRYTDTQYF
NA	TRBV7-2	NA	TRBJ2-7	TGTGCCAGCAGCTTAGTGCCGGAGGCCCACGAGCAGTACTTC	CASSLVPEAHEQYF
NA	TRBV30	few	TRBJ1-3	TGTGCCTGGAGTGTACCTCAGGGAACCATATATTTT	CAWSVPQGTIYF
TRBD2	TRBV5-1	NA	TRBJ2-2	TGCGCCAGCAGCTTACTAGCGGGAGGGCCCTCCGGGGAGCTGTTTTTT	CASSLLAGGPSGELFF
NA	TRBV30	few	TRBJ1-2	TGTGCCTGGAGCCTAGGGAGGGCGGACCGGTTACAGTATGGCTACACCTTC	CAWSLGRADRLQYGYTF
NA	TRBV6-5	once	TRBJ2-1	TGTGCCAGCAGTTCCCGGGGGAACCCGGGGAATGAGCAGTTCTTC	CASSSRGNPGNEQFF
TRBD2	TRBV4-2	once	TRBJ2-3	TGTGCCAGCAGCCAAGCCGCGGGACTAGCGGGAGAAACAGATACGCAGTATTTT	CASSQAAGLAGETDTQYF
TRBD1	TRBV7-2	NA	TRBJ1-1	TGTGCCAGCAGCTTTAGGGCAGGGGGTGAGAGGAGCACTGAAGCTTTCTTT	CASSFRAGGERSTEAFF
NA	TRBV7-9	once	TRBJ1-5	TGTGCCAGCAGCTTAGCAGGGGAAGTCAATCAGCCCCAGCATTTT	CASSLAGEVNQPQHF
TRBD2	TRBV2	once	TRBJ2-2	TGTGCCAGCAGTTTGGGGACTAGCGGCACCGGGGAGCTGTTTTTT	CASSLGTSGTGELFF
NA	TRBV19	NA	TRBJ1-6	TGTGCCAGTAGTATCTGGACAGACAGTAATTCACCCCTCCACTTT	CASSIWTDSNSPLHF
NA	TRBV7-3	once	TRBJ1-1	TGTGCCAGCAGCCCCAGCGCGGGGAACACTGAAGCTTTCTTT	CASSPSAGNTEAFF
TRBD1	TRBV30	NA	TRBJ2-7	TGTGCCTGGGATGACAGGGTCGCTTACGAGCAGTACTTC	CAWDDRVAYEQYF
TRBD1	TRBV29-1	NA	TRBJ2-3	TGCAGCGTTGCGGGGACAGAACCCTACACAGATACGCAGTATTTT	CSVAGTEPYTDTQYF
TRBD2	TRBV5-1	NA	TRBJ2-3	TGCGCCAGCAGCTTCGCGGGACTAGCGGCCACAGATACGCAGTATTTT	CASSFAGLAATDTQYF
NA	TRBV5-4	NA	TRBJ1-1	TGTGCCAGCAGCTTGGATTCGGGTTTGAACACTGAAGCTTTCTTT	CASSLDSGLNTEAFF
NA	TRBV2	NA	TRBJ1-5	TGTGCCAGCAGTGAAGGGACAGAGTATGAGCCCCAGCATTTT	CASSEGTEYEPQHF
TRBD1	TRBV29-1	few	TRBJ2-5	TGCAGCGCCGGACAGGGGGTCCAAGAGACCCAGTACTTC	CSAGQGVQETQYF
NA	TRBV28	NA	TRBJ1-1	TGTGCCAGCAGTTTTCCATCGGAGGGGCTCACTGAAGCTTTCTTT	CASSFPSEGLTEAFF
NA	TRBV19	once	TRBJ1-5	TGTGCCAGTAGTACAACAGGCGGCAATCAGCCCCAGCATTTT	CASSTTGGNQPQHF
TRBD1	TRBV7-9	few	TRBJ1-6	TGTGCCAGCAGCTTCGGACAGGGGGCGAATTCACCCCTCCACTTT	CASSFGQGANSPLHF
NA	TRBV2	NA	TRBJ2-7	TGTGCCAGCAGGACGGGATGGGGGGCCTACGAGCAGTACTTC	CASRTGWGAYEQYF
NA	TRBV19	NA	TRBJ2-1	TGTGCCAGTAGCCAGGGGAGCCGCTACAATGAGCAGTTCTTC	CASSQGSRYNEQFF
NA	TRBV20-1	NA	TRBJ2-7	TGCAGTGCTAGTAGCAAAGAGGGAATACCCTACGAGCAGTACTTC	CSASSKEGIPYEQYF
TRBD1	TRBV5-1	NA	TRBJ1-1	TGCGCCAGCAGCTTGGAAGGGGGCGAAGGTGGGGCTTTCTTT	CASSLEGGEGGAFF
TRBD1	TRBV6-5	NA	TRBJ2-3	TGTGCCAGCAGTTACTCGAACAGGGGTGCAGATACGCAGTATTTT	CASSYSNRGADTQYF
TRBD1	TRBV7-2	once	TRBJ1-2	TGTGCCAGCAGCTTACCCGGACAGGGGGCTGGGTATGGCTACACCTTC	CASSLPGQGAGYGYTF
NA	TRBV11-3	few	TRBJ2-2	TGTGCCAGCAGCCGCTTTGCGGGATCCGGGGAGCTGTTTTTT	CASSRFAGSGELFF
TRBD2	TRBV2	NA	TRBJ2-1	TGTGCCAGCAGTGAAGCCCAAAGCGGGAGGGCCGGTCAGTTCTTC	CASSEAQSGRAGQFF
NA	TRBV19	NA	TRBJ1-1	TGTGCCAGTCGGAGAGAGATGAACACTGAAGCTTTCTTT	CASRREMNTEAFF
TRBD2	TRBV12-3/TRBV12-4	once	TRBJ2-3	TGTGCCAGCAGGGGACTAGCCCCAGATACGCAGTATTTT	CASRGLAPDTQYF
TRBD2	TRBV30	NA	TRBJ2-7	TGTGCCTGGACTAGCGGGATGTACGAGCAGTACTTC	CAWTSGMYEQYF
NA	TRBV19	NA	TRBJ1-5	TGTGCCAGTAGTACCGGGAATGGGTACGGTAGCAATCAGCCCCAGCATTTT	CASSTGNGYGSNQPQHF
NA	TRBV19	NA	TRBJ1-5	TGTGCCAGTAGTATAGTAAGTGGGGGGGGAAGCAATCAGCCCCAGCATTTT	CASSIVSGGGSNQPQHF
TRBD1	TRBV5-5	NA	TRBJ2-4	TGTGCCAGCATCATTTCAGGGGGCTTAGCCAAAAACATTCAGTACTTC	CASIISGGLAKNIQYF
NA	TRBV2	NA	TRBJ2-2	TGTGCCAGCAGTGAGGGCAGGGGAATCGGGGAGCTGTTTTTT	CASSEGRGIGELFF
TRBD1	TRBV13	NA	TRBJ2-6	TGTGCCAGCAGACCACTACCGGGACAGGGAAACGTTGGGGCCAACGTCCTGACTTTC	CASRPLPGQGNVGANVLTF
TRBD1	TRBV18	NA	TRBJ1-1	TGTGCCAGCTCACCACGATCCTGGGGGACAGGGGGTGTCCGCACTGTGAACACTGAAGCTTTCTTT	CASSPRSWGTGGVRTVNTEAFF
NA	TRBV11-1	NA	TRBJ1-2	TGTGCCAGCAGCTTTGGGGGGAACTATGGCTACACCTTC	CASSFGGNYGYTF
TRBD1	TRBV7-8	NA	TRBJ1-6	TGTGCCAGCAGCCTACAGGGGGGAAATTCACCCCTCCACTTT	CASSLQGGNSPLHF
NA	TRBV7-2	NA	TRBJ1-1	TGTGCCAGCAGCTTACAAAGCAGGGTGAACACTGAAGCTTTCTTT	CASSLQSRVNTEAFF
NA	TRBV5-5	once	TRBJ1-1	TGTGCCAGCAGCTTGGTACACCAGAACACTGAAGCTTTCTTT	CASSLVHQNTEAFF
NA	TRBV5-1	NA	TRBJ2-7	TGCGCCAGCAGCCACTCCAGTAGCCCCCACGAGCAGTACTTC	CASSHSSSPHEQYF
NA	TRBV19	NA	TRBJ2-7	TGTGCCAGTAGTATTCAGTGGGGGGCCTACGAGCAGTACTTC	CASSIQWGAYEQYF
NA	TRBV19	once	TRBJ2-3	TGTGCCAGTAGTATGATTCGCGGGGCGACAGATACGCAGTATTTT	CASSMIRGATDTQYF
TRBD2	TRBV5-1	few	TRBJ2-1	TGCGCCAGCAGCTTGGGCGGGAGGGATTACAATGAGCAGTTCTTC	CASSLGGRDYNEQFF
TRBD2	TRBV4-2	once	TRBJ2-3	TGTGCCAGCAGCCTAGAGACTAGCGGGACAGATACGCAGTATTTT	CASSLETSGTDTQYF
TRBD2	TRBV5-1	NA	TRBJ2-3	TGCGCCAGCAGCCTTAGCGGGACCCACACAGATACGCAGTATTTT	CASSLSGTHTDTQYF
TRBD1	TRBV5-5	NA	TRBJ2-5	TGTGCCAGCAGCTTCTGGGACAGGGGGACTAGAGAGACCCAGTACTTC	CASSFWDRGTRETQYF
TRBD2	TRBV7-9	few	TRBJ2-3	TGTGCCAGCATCCAGACGGGAGGGTACACAGATACGCAGTATTTT	CASIQTGGYTDTQYF
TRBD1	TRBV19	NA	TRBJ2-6	TGTGCCAGTAGCAGGGGGGCCGGGACAGGGCCCTCTGGGGCCAACGTCCTGACTTTC	CASSRGAGTGPSGANVLTF
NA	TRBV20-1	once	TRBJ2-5	TGCAGTGCTCTCCGACAGGACCAGTACTTC	CSALRQDQYF
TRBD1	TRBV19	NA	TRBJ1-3	TGTGCCAGTAGTATCATGGGACAGGGGGCCTCTGGAAACACCATATATTTT	CASSIMGQGASGNTIYF